This T cell receptor beta chain was found in a study of tumor-infiltrating lymphocytes in oesophageal squamous cell carcinoma. On this clonotype: The final CDR3 position lacks the conserved phenylalanine or tryptophan, pointing to a likely read error. No DNA is shown, since the ends of the CDR3 on it are uncertain; the CDR3 is the one TCRdb lists.

TCRdb itself ran the PCR reads through MiXCR, one entry per CDR3 protein. The sample has approximately 20,000 distinct CDR3 sequences, less than 45% seen once. Germline V gives CDR1 SGHTA, CDR2 FQGNSA. The CDR3 totals 14 residues, both ends included. This clonotype was sampled from a male donor with esophageal squamous cell carcinoma. Source material: esophageal tumor tissue. The V gene is TRBV7-2, the J gene TRBJ2-1; TRBD2, as called in the table, went unchecked against the DNA. The CDR3 spells CASSSTNYGCTFGS.